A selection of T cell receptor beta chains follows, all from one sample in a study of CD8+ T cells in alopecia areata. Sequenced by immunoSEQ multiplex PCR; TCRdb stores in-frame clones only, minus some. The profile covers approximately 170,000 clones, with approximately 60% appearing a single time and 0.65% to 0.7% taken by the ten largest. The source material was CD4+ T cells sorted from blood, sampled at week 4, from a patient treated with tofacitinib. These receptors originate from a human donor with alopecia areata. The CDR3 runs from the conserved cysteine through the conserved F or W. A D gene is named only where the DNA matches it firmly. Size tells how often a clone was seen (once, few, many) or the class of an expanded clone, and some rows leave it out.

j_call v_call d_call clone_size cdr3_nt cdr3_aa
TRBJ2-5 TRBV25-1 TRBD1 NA TGTGCCAGCAGTGAGACAGGGGGCGAAGAGACCCAGTACTTC CASSETGGEETQYF
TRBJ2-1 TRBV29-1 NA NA TGCAGCGCCGGGGTGGAGGCAAGCTCCTACAATGAGCAGTTCTTC CSAGVEASSYNEQFF
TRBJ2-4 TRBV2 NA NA TGTGCCAGCAGTGAATACATTCAGTACTTC CASSEYIQYF
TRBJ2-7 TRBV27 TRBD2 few TGTGCCAGCAGTTTATGGGCTAGCGGGAGCGAGCAGTACTTC CASSLWASGSEQYF
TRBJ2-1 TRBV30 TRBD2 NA TGTGCCTGGCAAAAGCGGGGGTCCGTCAGGAATGAGCAGTTCTTC CAWQKRGSVRNEQFF
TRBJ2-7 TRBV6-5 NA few TGTGCCAGCAGTTACTCGAAGAGCTCCTACGAGCAGTACTTC CASSYSKSSYEQYF
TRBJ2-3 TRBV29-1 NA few TGCAGCGTCAAACAGGGCCCAAGATCAGATACGCAGTATTTT CSVKQGPRSDTQYF
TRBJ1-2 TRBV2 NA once TGTGCCAGCAGTCCCGAGGGGAGAGGCTACACCTTC CASSPEGRGYTF
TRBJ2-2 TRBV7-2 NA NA TGTGCCAGCAGCTTACATCGCACCGGGGAGCTGTTTTTT CASSLHRTGELFF
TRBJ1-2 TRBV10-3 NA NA TGTGCCATCAGTGAGCGGGGGGCAGGCTATGGCTACACCTTC CAISERGAGYGYTF
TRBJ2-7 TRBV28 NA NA TGTGCCAGCAGTTCCCCCCGGGGAGCGACCCTACGTGAGCAGTACTTC CASSSPRGATLREQYF
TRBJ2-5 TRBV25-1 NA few TGTGCCAGCAGTGGCTACACAGATGCGACCCAGTACTTC CASSGYTDATQYF
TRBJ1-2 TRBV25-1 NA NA TGTGCCTCTCTTGGAGCCCCGGGTGGCTACACCTTC CASLGAPGGYTF
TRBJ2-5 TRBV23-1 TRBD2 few TGCGCCAGCCTCCGCGGGGGGGCCGAGACCCAGTACTTC CASLRGGAETQYF
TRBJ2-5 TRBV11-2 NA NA TGTGCCAGCAGCTCCCAGTACCAAGAGACCCAGTACTTC CASSSQYQETQYF
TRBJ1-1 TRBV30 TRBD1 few TGTGCCTGGAGACCCCTTAGGGGGACAGGGGGCTCCCACACTAACACTGAAGCTTTCTTT CAWRPLRGTGGSHTNTEAFF
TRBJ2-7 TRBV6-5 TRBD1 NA TGTGCCAGCAGTTTTGACAGGGCCTCCTACGAGCAGTACTTC CASSFDRASYEQYF
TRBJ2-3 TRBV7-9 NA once TGTGCCAGCAGCTTTGACGGAAACACAGATACGCAGTATTTT CASSFDGNTDTQYF
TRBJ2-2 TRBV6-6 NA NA TGTGCCAGCAGTCACCGCAGCGACTTCGGCGGGGAGCTGTTTTTT CASSHRSDFGGELFF
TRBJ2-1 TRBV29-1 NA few TGCAGCGTTGAAGAGGGAGTAAATGAGCAGTTCTTC CSVEEGVNEQFF
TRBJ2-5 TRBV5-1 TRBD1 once TGCGCCAGCAGCTTGGGACAGGGCGCGGAGACCCAGTACTTC CASSLGQGAETQYF